This entry lists 20 T cell receptor beta chains sequenced from one sample in a study of beta chain features in type 1 diabetes. Their target antigens are unknown. Study-wide results and limits: Shortening of TCRB CDR3s, moderate but significant, appeared in all four CD4+ subsets of Type 1 diabetes patients.

Reverse transcribing all isolated RNA meant expressed TCRB transcripts were sequenced. The repertoire was sequenced with immunoSEQ multiplex PCR; TCRdb's copy has only in-frame clones and lacks some. The data contain a few hundred thousand clones, roughly 12% of them singletons. Material: naive CD4+ T cells from blood. Every receptor here comes from a young woman with type 1 diabetes.

The rearrangement links TRBV5-1 to TRBJ1-5; possibly TRBD1 for D (5 bases). From germline, CDR1 is SGHRS and CDR2 YFSETQ. The CDR3 totals 14 residues. Deletions cut 2 bases from V and 6 bases from J, with 12 bases between. The CDR3, as DNA: TGCGCCAGCAGCTTAGCGGGGCAAGGTCAGCCCCAGCATTTT. As protein: CASSLAGQGQPQHF.

V usage is TRBV11-2 and J usage is TRBJ2-7, with unresolved D. Germline loops: CDR1 SGHAT, CDR2 FQNNGV. The CDR3 is 13 amino acids. Trimming left V 1 base short and J 2 bases short, with 6 bases between. The CDR3 spells CASSLGATYEQYF. As DNA, the CDR3 is TGTGCCAGCAGCTTAGGAGCCACCTACGAGCAGTACTTC.

This sequence joins TRBV19 and TRBJ2-5; TRBD2 agrees at 7 bases. The CDR3 spans 17 residues. V lost 5 bases and J lost 3; bases outside the gene matches: 15. Germline lookup yields CDR1 LNHDA and CDR2 SQIVND (reference sequence). The CDR3 protein is CASSPRLLAATKETQYF. CDR3 coding DNA: TGTGCCAGTAGTCCCCGCTTGCTAGCGGCTACCAAAGAGACCCAGTACTTC.

This clone was observed a handful of times. This chain uses TRBV7-9 with TRBJ1-1; D might be TRBD1 (5 bases). The CDR3 contains 13 residues. Germline V lookup: CDR1 SEHNR, CDR2 FQNEAQ (reference sequence). The V gene lost 3 bases and the J gene lost 5 bases, with 10 bases spanning the gap. This CDR3 is CASSFGGETEAFF. CDR3 coding DNA: TGTGCCAGCAGCTTTGGGGGGGAAACTGAAGCTTTCTTT. The full variable domain, with the rest looked up from reference TRBV7-9 and TRBJ1-1, is DTGVSQNPRHKITKRGQNVTFRCDPISEHNRLYWYRQTLGQGPEFLTYFQNEAQLEKSRLLSDRFSAERPKGSFSTLEIQRTEQGDSAMYLCASSFGGETEAFFGQGTRLTVV.

The rearrangement uses TRBV2 and TRBJ1-5, with a weak D call TRBD1 (6 bases). CDR1 and CDR2 (germline): SNHLY, FYNNEI. V lost 5 bases and J lost 6, with 11 bases in between. The CDR3 sequence is 13 residues long. CDR3 DNA sequence: TGTGCCAGCAGTATACAGGGCCCTCAGCCCCAGCATTTT. The encoded protein is CASSIQGPQPQHF.

The sample holds a few counts of this clone. The J gene is TRBJ1-4, the V gene TRBV5-4; TRBD1 matches 8 bases. Germline values: CDR1 SGHNT, CDR2 YYREEE (reference sequence). This CDR3 comprises 15 residues. The ends lost 4 bases at V and 6 bases at J; junction bases unmatched: 8. For the CDR3, the DNA is TGTGCCAGCAGCCCCACACCGGGACAGGATGAAAAACTGTTTTTT. This gives the protein CASSPTPGQDEKLFF. The full variable domain, rest sourced from reference TRBV5-4 and TRBJ1-4, is ETGVTQSPTHLIKTRGQQVTLRCSSQSGHNTVSWYQQALGQGPQFIFQYYREEENGRGNFPPRFSGLQFPNYSSELNVNALELDDSALYLCASSPTPGQDEKLFFGSGTQLSVL.

This clone occurred a few times. The rearrangement uses TRBV29-1 and TRBJ1-2; D perhaps matches TRBD1 (5 bases). The CDR3 covers 14 residues. Germline V CDR1 and CDR2: SQVTM, ANQGSEA. Trimming stripped 4 bases from V and 7 bases from J, with 19 bases between. CDR3 region: CSVGPRVGQGGYTF. The CDR3 region has the DNA TGCAGCGTTGGCCCTCGAGTGGGTCAGGGTGGCTACACCTTC. The full variable domain, rest sourced from reference TRBV29-1 and TRBJ1-2, is SAVISQKPSRDICQRGTSLTIQCQVDSQVTMMFWYRQQPGQSLTLIATANQGSEATYESGFVIDKFPISRPNLTFSTLTVSNMSPEDSSIYLCSVGPRVGQGGYTFGSGTRLTVV.

This clone turned up a few times. CDR3 in DNA: TGTGCCAGCAGCTTCACGGGACAGGGGACTGAAAAACTGTTTTTT. This sequence encodes CASSFTGQGTEKLFF. The V call is TRBV7-2, the J call TRBJ1-4; 10 positions match TRBD1. CDR1 is SGHTA, CDR2 FQGNSA, per germline. This CDR3 spans 15 amino acids. Trimming at V came to 3 bases and at J to 7 bases, leaving 5 bases not matched to a gene.

This clone was seen more than once but under ten times. J is TRBJ2-7 and V is TRBV5-1; 9 bases align to TRBD1. The CDR3 contains 14 residues. J lost 0 bases, V lost 4 bases, and 2 bases had no gene match. Germline V CDR1 and CDR2: SGHRS, YFSETQ. The CDR3 sequence: CASSGQGSSYEQYF. Written as DNA, the CDR3 is TGCGCCAGCAGCGGACAGGGGTCCTCCTACGAGCAGTACTTC.

This clone has just a few counts. At one end the junction does not follow the germline gene, possibly because of a read error. The gene calls are TRBV7-7 and TRBJ2-3, with D hard to call. Germline lookup yields CDR1 SSHAT and CDR2 FNYEAQ (reference sequence). There are 15 residues in the CDR3. The CDR3 DNA reads as TGTGCTAGCAGCTTAGGAGACACCTCCACAGATACGCAGTATTTT. This sequence encodes CASSLGDTSTDTQYF.

This chain connects TRBV7-6 to TRBJ2-5, with D possibly being TRBD2 (6 bases). Germline assignment: CDR1 SGHVS and CDR2 FNYEAQ. V was clipped by 5 bases and J by 2 bases, with 18 bases between them. The CDR3 sequence is 16 residues long. The CDR3 sequence is CASSPRGKGGQETQYF. DNA for the CDR3: TGTGCCAGCAGCCCGCGGGGAAAGGGAGGACAAGAGACCCAGTACTTC.

The chain recombines TRBV4-2 with TRBJ2-1, with 9 bases fitting TRBD2. The CDR3 consists of 16 residues. Germline CDR1 LGHNA, CDR2 YNFKEQ. With V trimmed by 3 bases and J by 9 bases, 12 bases remained unmatched. CDR3 protein: CASSQRGVAGDGEQFF. For the CDR3, the DNA is TGTGCCAGCAGCCAGCGGGGAGTAGCGGGAGATGGTGAGCAGTTCTTC.

The chain couples TRBV15 to TRBJ2-1, with 10 bases aligning to TRBD2. The germline gives CDR1 LNHNV, CDR2 YYDKDF (reference sequence). V dropped 5 bases and J dropped 3; count of bases not matched to a gene: 10. The CDR3 has 17 amino acids. Written as DNA, the CDR3 is TGTGCCACCAGCTCCGTCCTAGCGGGAGCTCGCTACAATGAGCAGTTCTTC. Its protein product is CATSSVLAGARYNEQFF.

The rearrangement joins TRBV18 to TRBJ2-7, with D tentatively TRBD2 (5 bases). Per germline, CDR1 KGHSH and CDR2 LQKENI. The germline V and J ends were trimmed by 3 bases and 3 bases, with 18 bases remaining between them. The CDR3 runs 16 residues. CDR3: CASSPPSSRRFYEQYF. CDR3 DNA: TGTGCCAGCTCACCCCCTTCCAGCCGGAGGTTCTACGAGCAGTACTTC.

The CDR3: CASSPGSYEQYF. As DNA, the CDR3 is TGTGCCAGCTCACCGGGGAGCTACGAGCAGTACTTC. The rearrangement uses TRBV18 and TRBJ2-7; possibly TRBD2 for D (5 bases). The germline gives CDR1 KGHSH, CDR2 LQKENI. CDR3 length equals 12 residues. The germline V and J ends were trimmed by 3 bases and 3 bases, with 6 bases remaining between them. The full variable domain, with the rest looked up from reference TRBV18 and TRBJ2-7, is NAGVMQNPRHLVRRRGQEARLRCSPMKGHSHVYWYRQLPEEGLKFMVYLQKENIIDESGMPKERFSAEFPKEGPSILRIQQVVRGDSAAYFCASSPGSYEQYFGPGTRLTVT.

The chain links TRBV28 to TRBJ2-7; the match to TRBD2 covers 11 bases. The V gene end was trimmed by 2 bases and the J gene end by 3 bases; junction bases not matched to a gene: 3. The CDR3 has 15 amino acids. The germline V gene has CDR1 MDHEN and CDR2 SYDVKM. The CDR3 DNA reads as TGTGCCAGCAGTTTACTAGCGGGAGGACACTACGAGCAGTACTTC. Translation gives CASSLLAGGHYEQYF.

J is TRBJ2-1 and V is TRBV28; D might be TRBD2 (5 bases). The CDR3 totals 15 residues. Germline CDR1 and CDR2: MDHEN and SYDVKM. Trimming removed 5 bases at V and 8 bases at J, with 19 bases between. The CDR3 region has the DNA TGTGCCAGCAGTCCCAGGAGGAGAAATTCGTATGAGCAGTTCTTC. Translating gives CASSPRRRNSYEQFF.

This sequence joins TRBV25-1 and TRBJ1-1, with 9 nucleotides matching TRBD1. This CDR3 comprises 15 residues. The junction had 8 bases not matched to a gene; V was cut back by 1 base and J by 8 bases. In germline, CDR1 is MGHDK, CDR2 SYGVNS. The CDR3 nucleotides read TGTGCCAGCAGTGAATCCTCGCACAGGGGGCCCGAAGCTTTCTTT. It encodes CASSESSHRGPEAFF.

This clone was picked up a small number of times. The chain employs TRBV5-4 and TRBJ2-3, with TRBD2 identical over 8 bases. This CDR3 comprises 14 residues. J was trimmed by 2 bases and V by 2 bases; bases with no gene match: 1. Per germline, CDR1 SGHNT and CDR2 YYREEE (reference sequence). CDR3 coding DNA: TGTGCCAGCAGCTTACTAGCGGACACAGATACGCAGTATTTT. Protein sequence: CASSLLADTDTQYF.

This rearrangement joins TRBV19 to TRBJ1-5; the D gene is possibly TRBD1 (5 bases). The CDR3 contains 13 residues. The V gene's germline CDR1 is LNHDA and CDR2 SQIVND (reference sequence). Deletions cut 8 bases from V and 5 bases from J, with 13 bases between. The CDR3 DNA is TGTGCCAGTTCGGACAACCTATATCAGCCCCAGCATTTT. Its protein product is CASSDNLYQPQHF.